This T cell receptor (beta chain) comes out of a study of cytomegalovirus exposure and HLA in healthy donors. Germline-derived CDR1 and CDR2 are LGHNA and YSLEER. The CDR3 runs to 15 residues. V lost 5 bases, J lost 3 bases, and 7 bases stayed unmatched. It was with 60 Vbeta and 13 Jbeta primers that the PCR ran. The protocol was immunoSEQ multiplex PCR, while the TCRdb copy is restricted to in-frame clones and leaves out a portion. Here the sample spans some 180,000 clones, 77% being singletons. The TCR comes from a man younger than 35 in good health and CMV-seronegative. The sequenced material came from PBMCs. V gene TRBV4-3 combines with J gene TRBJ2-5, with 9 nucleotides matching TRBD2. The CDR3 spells CASSSGSGGKETQYF. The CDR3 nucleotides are TGCGCCAGCAGCTCTGGCAGCGGGGGGAAAGAGACCCAGTACTTC.